This T cell receptor (beta chain) was recovered during a study of cytomegalovirus exposure and HLA in healthy donors. PCR was performed using 60 Vbeta and 13 Jbeta primers. Sequencing used immunoSEQ multiplex PCR; TCRdb keeps in-frame clones, though not all of them. In the table there are 140,000 to 150,000 clones, just under 70% of which are singletons. V shed 8 bases and J shed 7 bases, with 17 bases lying between them. There are 14 residues in the CDR3. The germline V gene has CDR1 MDHEN and CDR2 SYDVKM. This rearrangement joins TRBV28 to TRBJ1-4; no definite D call. The material sequenced was PBMCs. The receptor was isolated from a man aged 55 to 70 in good health and CMV-seronegative. The CDR3 nucleotides are TGTGCCAGCGGTGTACCCCCGGAGGGTGAAAAACTGTTTTTT. Translating it yields CASGVPPEGEKLFF. Looking up the rest from reference TRBV28 and TRBJ1-4 gives the full variable domain: DVKVTQSSRYLVKRTGEKVFLECVQDMDHENMFWYRQDPGLGLRLIYFSYDVKMKEKGDIPEGYSVSREKKERFSLILESASTNQTSMYLCASGVPPEGEKLFFGSGTQLSVL.